Listed here are 27 T cell receptor beta chains from one sample, sequenced in a study of blood T cell repertoires in COVID-19. Sequenced by immunoSEQ multiplex PCR; TCRdb stores in-frame clones only, minus some. The data show about 96,000 clones, with approximately 84% seen just once and roughly a sixth held by the top ten. Sequencing input: peripheral blood. The source of these receptors is a woman in her sixties with acute or convalescent COVID-19.

This clone was found a few times. This chain links TRBV30 with TRBJ1-3; D uncertain. Germline V lookup: CDR1 GTSNPN, CDR2 SVGIG (reference sequence). Trimming cost V 0 bases and J 0 bases, with 12 bases left between them. The length of the CDR3 is 16 residues. The CDR3 bases are TGTGCCTGGAGTGTAGGAGTAGATTTCTCTGGAAACACCATATATTTT. This translates into CAWSVGVDFSGNTIYF.

The genes are TRBV28 and TRBJ1-1; D possibly corresponds to TRBD1 (6 bases). The CDR3 is 14 amino acids. Trimming cost V 5 bases and J 2 bases, with 12 bases left between them. CDR1 and CDR2 (germline): MDHEN, SYDVKM. Here the CDR3 DNA reads TGTGCCAGCAGTACTGGGACAATTAACACTGAAGCTTTCTTT. This codes for CASSTGTINTEAFF. The full variable domain, completed using reference TRBV28 and TRBJ1-1, is DVKVTQSSRYLVKRTGEKVFLECVQDMDHENMFWYRQDPGLGLRLIYFSYDVKMKEKGDIPEGYSVSREKKERFSLILESASTNQTSMYLCASSTGTINTEAFFGQGTRLTVV.

This chain uses TRBV5-4 with TRBJ1-6; TRBD1 agrees at 9 bases. This CDR3 is 14 amino acids long. Per the germline V gene, CDR1 is SGHNT and CDR2 is YYREEE (reference sequence). V lost 3 bases to trimming and J lost 12 bases; unmatched junction nucleotides: 7. The CDR3 sequence is CASSYRDRAKPLHF. The CDR3 bases are TGTGCCAGCAGCTACCGGGACAGGGCCAAACCCCTCCACTTT. Combining the CDR3 with reference TRBV5-4 and TRBJ1-6 gives the whole variable domain ETGVTQSPTHLIKTRGQQVTLRCSSQSGHNTVSWYQQALGQGPQFIFQYYREEENGRGNFPPRFSGLQFPNYSSELNVNALELDDSALYLCASSYRDRAKPLHFGNGTRLTVT.

V usage is TRBV20-1 and J usage is TRBJ2-7; 7 positions match TRBD1. The germline V gene encodes CDR1 DFQATT and CDR2 SNEGSKA (reference sequence). V lost 3 bases, J lost 2 bases, and 7 bases stayed unmatched. CDR3 length: 14 amino acids. Written as DNA, the CDR3 is TGCAGTGCTAGTACCGGGACAGCCACCTACGAGCAGTACTTC. Encoded protein: CSASTGTATYEQYF.

This rearrangement joins TRBV5-6 to TRBJ1-6; D remains unclear. This CDR3 spans 17 amino acids. The V and J ends lost 0 bases and 0 bases respectively, with 10 bases between them. Germline CDR1 is SGHDT and CDR2 is YYEEEE. CDR3 region: CASSLAVTLSYNSPLHF. The CDR3 DNA reads TGTGCCAGCAGCTTGGCCGTGACTCTCTCCTATAATTCACCCCTCCACTTT.

The chain joins TRBV19 to TRBJ1-6; D is perhaps TRBD1 (6 bases). This CDR3 contains 15 residues. Trimming shortened V by 3 bases and J by 6 bases, and 12 bases separated the two germline ends. Germline CDR1 is LNHDA and CDR2 is SQIVND (reference sequence). In DNA, the CDR3 is TGTGCCAGTAGTATGGGGACACGGATTAATTCACCCCTCCACTTT. Translation gives CASSMGTRINSPLHF.

Only a few counts were recorded for this clone. This chain links TRBV6-5 with TRBJ2-1, with no clear D. The CDR3 has 15 residues. CDR1 MNHEY and CDR2 SVGAGI come from the germline V gene. V lost 4 bases to trimming and J lost 3 bases, with 13 bases between them. The CDR3 is CASSSPRSGYNEQFF. Here the CDR3 DNA reads TGTGCCAGCAGTTCCCCCAGATCGGGCTACAATGAGCAGTTCTTC.

This clone was seen just once. The chain combines TRBV28 with TRBJ1-2; 8 nucleotides agree with TRBD1. CDR1 is MDHEN and CDR2 is SYDVKM in the germline V gene. The CDR3 is 14 amino acids. Trimming at V came to 6 bases and at J to 4 bases, leaving 7 bases not matched to a gene. The CDR3 DNA follows: TGTGCCAGCAGGGTGGACAGGGAGAGCTATGGCTACACCTTC. It yields the protein CASRVDRESYGYTF.

The chain couples TRBV5-5 to TRBJ1-2; 12 nucleotides align to TRBD1. Germline CDR1 SGHKS, CDR2 YYEKEE (reference sequence). This CDR3 is built from 15 residues. The J segment lost 2 bases and the V segment lost 4 bases, leaving 3 bases of the junction unmatched. The CDR3 loop is CASSRGQGANYGYTF. The DNA of the CDR3 is TGTGCCAGCAGCCGGGGACAGGGGGCGAACTATGGCTACACCTTC.

The chain has TRBV18 and TRBJ2-1; 7 bases match TRBD2. Trimming removed 5 bases from V and 5 bases from J; junction bases left unmatched: 6. CDR1 and CDR2 (germline): KGHSH, LQKENI. The CDR3 runs to 14 residues. CDR3 region: CASSSTRENNEQFF. For the CDR3, the DNA is TGTGCCAGCTCATCCACGCGGGAGAACAATGAGCAGTTCTTC.

The chain recombines TRBV18 with TRBJ1-5, with 7 bases that match TRBD1. This CDR3 has 15 residues. J was trimmed by 1 base and V by 4 bases; bases with no gene match: 4. Germline V lookup: CDR1 KGHSH, CDR2 LQKENI. Here the CDR3 reads CASSQDRVSNQPQHF. In DNA form, the CDR3 reads TGTGCCAGCTCACAAGACAGGGTGAGCAATCAGCCCCAGCATTTT.

J is TRBJ1-4 and V is TRBV27; 10 bases agree with TRBD1. The ends lost 3 bases at V and 8 bases at J; junction bases unmatched: 12. The CDR3 consists of 17 residues. Germline loops: CDR1 MNHEY, CDR2 SMNVEV (reference sequence). The CDR3 is CASSFNVRDRGREKLFF. The CDR3 nucleotides read TGTGCCAGCAGTTTCAATGTCCGGGACAGGGGAAGAGAAAAACTGTTTTTT.

A few counts support this clone. This sequence joins TRBV18 and TRBJ2-3, with no clear D. The CDR3 covers 15 residues. The V and J ends lost 0 bases and 3 bases respectively, with 10 bases between them. Germline loops: CDR1 KGHSH, CDR2 LQKENI. The CDR3 sequence is CASSPPLQATDTQYF. The CDR3 DNA sequence: TGTGCCAGCTCACCACCGTTGCAGGCGACAGATACGCAGTATTTT.

The chain recombines TRBV7-8 with TRBJ2-7; the D gene is possibly TRBD2 (5 bases). V gave up 4 bases and J gave up 4 bases, with 17 bases separating them. Per germline, CDR1 SGHVS and CDR2 FQNEAQ. This CDR3 is built from 15 residues. CDR3 nucleotide sequence: TGTGCCAGCAGCTCCGGGTCCCGGGGAGTATACGAGCAGTACTTC. Amino acid sequence: CASSSGSRGVYEQYF.

The chain recombines TRBV2 with TRBJ1-4; a possible D gene is TRBD1 (6 bases). V was clipped by 6 bases and J by 8 bases, with 16 bases between them. Germline V gene sequence: CDR1 SNHLY, CDR2 FYNNEI. The CDR3 runs 14 residues. The CDR3 DNA reads TGTGCCAGCAGCTTCAGGGGCAGTAGCGAAAAACTGTTTTTT. Protein: CASSFRGSSEKLFF.

The chain couples TRBV18 to TRBJ2-7, with D maybe TRBD2 (5 bases). V was pared by 8 bases and J by 2 bases, with 13 bases between. CDR1 is KGHSH, CDR2 LQKENI, per germline. This CDR3 is built from 13 residues. The CDR3 region is CASRSGDPYEQYF. For the CDR3, the DNA is TGTGCCAGCCGGAGCGGTGACCCCTACGAGCAGTACTTC.

V usage is TRBV5-1 and J usage is TRBJ2-1; maybe TRBD2 (5 bases). Trimming shortened V by 3 bases and J by 9 bases, and 16 bases separated the two germline ends. Germline CDR1 SGHRS, CDR2 YFSETQ. This CDR3 spans 14 amino acids. The CDR3 protein is CASSSLVTTTEQFF. DNA for the CDR3: TGCGCCAGCAGCTCGCTCGTCACGACTACTGAGCAGTTCTTC.

The chain employs TRBV23-1 and TRBJ2-2; weak D call: TRBD2 (5 bases). TRBV23-1 is marked as an open reading frame, function uncertain. This CDR3 region has 16 residues. The V end lost 1 base, the J end lost 6 bases, and 15 bases lay between the germline ends. The CDR3 nucleotides read TGCGCCAGCAGTCAATGGGGTAGAGGGTGTGCCGGGGAGCTGTTTTTT. Translated, it gives CASSQWGRGCAGELFF.

This chain joins TRBV4-1 and TRBJ2-2, with D uncertain. Germline assignment: CDR1 MGHRA and CDR2 YSYEKL. V lost 1 base to trimming and J lost 8 bases, with 5 bases between them. The CDR3 is 12 residues long. This CDR3 reads CASSQVYGELFF. The CDR3 DNA reads TGCGCCAGCAGCCAAGTATATGGGGAGCTGTTTTTT.

The J gene is TRBJ1-6, the V gene TRBV23-1; 7 bases align to TRBD1. TRBV23-1 is an ORF, and what it does is uncertain. This CDR3 has 15 amino acids. V dropped 4 bases and J dropped 7; count of bases not matched to a gene: 7. The CDR3 DNA sequence: TGCGCCAGCAGTCTACCCAGGGACAGCAATTCACCCCTCCACTTT. Translation gives CASSLPRDSNSPLHF.

The rearrangement joins TRBV7-2 to TRBJ1-2; 9 bases fit TRBD1. The CDR3 length is 13 residues. Germline CDR1 reads SGHTA; CDR2 reads FQGNSA. The V segment lost 6 bases and the J segment 7 bases; nucleotides outside the gene matches: 6. The CDR3 sequence: CASSPGTGSGYTF. The CDR3 coding sequence is TGTGCCAGCAGTCCCGGGACAGGGAGTGGCTACACCTTC.

The chain is built from TRBV7-3 and TRBJ2-1; the D gene is possibly TRBD1 (6 bases). Trimming shortened V by 0 bases and J by 0 bases, and 18 bases separated the two germline ends. The CDR3 runs to 19 residues. CDR1 SGHTA and CDR2 FQGTGA come from the germline V gene. CDR3 protein: CASSLTGAPGLSSYNEQFF. The CDR3 nucleotides are TGTGCCAGCAGCTTAACGGGGGCGCCTGGTCTCAGCTCCTACAATGAGCAGTTCTTC.

V is TRBV7-9 and J is TRBJ2-5, with D maybe TRBD2 (6 bases). The CDR3 is 13 amino acids. The V end lost 2 bases, the J end lost 4 bases, and 8 bases lay between the germline ends. CDR1 is SEHNR, CDR2 FQNEAQ, per germline (reference sequence). The CDR3 here is CASSLTSRETQYF. The CDR3 DNA reads TGTGCCAGCAGCTTAACTAGCAGAGAGACCCAGTACTTC.

This clone is a singleton in its sample. The chain carries TRBV5-1 and TRBJ1-2; no firm D call. The V and J ends lost 4 bases and 2 bases respectively, with 12 bases between them. The CDR3 is 14 residues long. Germline V gene data show CDR1 as SGHRS and CDR2 as YFSETQ. The CDR3 nucleotides are TGCGCCAGCAGCCCCGGGCCGGGAAACTATGGCTACACCTTC. It codes for CASSPGPGNYGYTF.

The chain employs TRBV11-3 and TRBJ2-3, with a tentative D call TRBD2 (5 bases). The V gene lost 5 bases and the J gene lost 1 base, with 16 bases spanning the gap. The CDR3 is made up of 16 amino acids. Germline-derived CDR1 and CDR2 are SGHNT and YENEEA. The CDR3 loop is CASSAPSPGGTDTQYF. The CDR3 bases are TGTGCCAGCAGCGCCCCCTCACCCGGGGGCACAGATACGCAGTATTTT.

This rearrangement joins TRBV11-3 to TRBJ2-7; TRBD1 is a possible D gene (6 bases). The CDR3 length is 13 residues. V was shortened by 5 bases and J by 4 bases, with 12 bases between the two germline ends. Looked up from germline, CDR1 is SGHNT and CDR2 is YENEEA. CDR3 in amino acids: CASSLLTGYEQYF. CDR3 sequence (DNA): TGTGCCAGCAGCCTCCTTACAGGGTACGAGCAGTACTTC.

This clone was detected a few times. This chain connects TRBV28 to TRBJ1-5; possible D gene TRBD1, 5 bases. The V gene's germline CDR1 is MDHEN and CDR2 SYDVKM. The V and J ends lost 3 bases and 0 bases respectively, with 18 bases between them. The CDR3 is 18 residues long. The CDR3 region is CASSFGALQWGSNQPQHF. CDR3 sequence (DNA): TGTGCCAGCAGTTTTGGGGCCCTGCAGTGGGGTAGCAATCAGCCCCAGCATTTT.